Listed below are T cell receptor beta chains from one sample, sequenced in a study of cytomegalovirus exposure and HLA in healthy donors. The table came from immunoSEQ multiplex PCR; TCRdb's copy has only in-frame clones and leaves some out. Of roughly 120,000 clones in the sample, 80% are singletons; the top ten hold roughly 2.4%. Sequenced: PBMCs. Receptor source: a man aged 30 to 39 in good health and CMV-seronegative. Each CDR3 is given with its conserved first and last residue. The D gene is left open where the match is weak. Clone size appears in some rows only: once, few, many, or a class for an expanded clone.

clone size,J gene,V gene,D gene,CDR3 protein
NA,TRBJ2-1,TRBV4-3,NA,CASSQDAAASYNEQFF
once,TRBJ2-7,TRBV9,TRBD2,CASSRGLAGGPTYEQYF
NA,NA,TRBV6-5,NA,CASSYSASSYSYEQYF
NA,TRBJ2-2,TRBV19,TRBD1,CASRVQGVGPSNTGELFF
NA,TRBJ1-1,TRBV25-1,TRBD1,CATRTGMNTEAFF
NA,TRBJ2-1,TRBV29-1,TRBD2,CSVEDGGSGLATYEQFF
NA,TRBJ2-1,TRBV28,TRBD1,CASSGGQGRYEQFF
NA,TRBJ1-1,TRBV27,NA,CASSPQGSTEAFF
NA,TRBJ2-3,TRBV19,TRBD2,CASSMGGDPSTDTQYF
NA,TRBJ2-7,TRBV7-2,NA,CASSVLGVLSYEQYF
once,TRBJ2-5,TRBV4-1,TRBD1,CASSQEPGQGAGETQYF
NA,TRBJ2-3,TRBV7-8,NA,CASSFTDPQYF
NA,TRBJ1-5,TRBV6-1,NA,CASSGSDRILQPQHF
NA,TRBJ1-2,TRBV29-1,NA,CSVEDLVAGAENYGYTF
NA,NA,TRBV28,NA,CASKGAGRLLYEQYF
NA,TRBJ2-1,TRBV29-1,NA,CSVESPAGAKVGYEQFF
NA,TRBJ2-6,TRBV7-2,NA,CASSLTLAGANVLTF
NA,TRBJ1-2,TRBV30,NA,CAWTDKGPRAFYGYTF
NA,TRBJ1-2,TRBV7-2,NA,CASSFGGGGDGYTF
NA,TRBJ2-7,TRBV7-8,NA,CASSAIPGGPPYF
NA,TRBJ1-5,TRBV30,NA,CAWGAAYSNQPQNF
NA,TRBJ1-1,TRBV18,TRBD1,CASSPRTGSGTEAFF
once,TRBJ2-2,TRBV7-9,TRBD1,CASSSPTGGTNTGELFF
NA,TRBJ2-1,TRBV5-1,TRBD1,CASSSTGARNNEQFF
NA,TRBJ2-7,TRBV19,TRBD2,CASSNRGSGSSYEQYF
NA,TRBJ2-7,TRBV2,NA,CAFYTAGTPYEQYF
few,TRBJ1-2,TRBV28,NA,CASGSRDEGYTF
NA,TRBJ1-3,TRBV9,NA,CASGGLSGNTIYF
few,TRBJ2-1,TRBV6-6,NA,CASSTGNEQFF
NA,TRBJ1-2,TRBV27,NA,CASSSPWDTNYGYTF
NA,TRBJ2-2,TRBV4-1,NA,CASTLGGTANTGELFF